The 27 T cell receptor beta chains in this list originate from one sample, sequenced in a study of somatic mutations in cytotoxic T cells in rheumatoid arthritis. Measured with immunoSEQ multiplex PCR; TCRdb has only the in-frame clones, and not every one. Of about 3,800 clones listed, roughly 80% are singletons. Sequencing was carried out using CD8+ T cells sorted from blood. All receptors derive from an adult with rheumatoid arthritis.

The rearrangement links TRBV18 to TRBJ2-1; 8 nucleotides align to TRBD2. Germline-derived CDR1 and CDR2 are KGHSH and LQKENI. V shed 2 bases and J 0 bases; nucleotides not matched to a gene: 6. The CDR3 extends over 17 amino acids. CDR3 residues: CASSPRSGGISYNEQFF. CDR3 bases: TGTGCCAGCTCACCAAGAAGCGGGGGCATCTCCTACAATGAGCAGTTCTTC.

This chain uses TRBV27 with TRBJ2-1, with a tentative D call TRBD1 (6 bases). Germline V gene data show CDR1 as MNHEY and CDR2 as SMNVEV (reference sequence). The CDR3 has 13 amino acids. Trimming removed 2 bases at V and 8 bases at J, with 10 bases between. The CDR3 DNA follows: TGTGCCAGCAGTTTAACAGGGTTGCATGAGCAGTTCTTC. This sequence encodes CASSLTGLHEQFF.

This clone has just a few counts. The chain combines TRBV19 with TRBJ1-1; D is unclear. Germline assignment: CDR1 LNHDA and CDR2 SQIVND (reference sequence). V lost 7 bases, J lost 1 base, and 7 bases lay in between. The CDR3 has 12 amino acids. This CDR3 is CASKIGNTEAFF. The CDR3 nucleotides read TGTGCCAGTAAAATCGGGAACACTGAAGCTTTCTTT.

This chain uses TRBV4-2 with TRBJ1-5; 8 nucleotides match TRBD1. Unmatched junction bases numbered 10, after V lost 0 bases and J lost 3 bases. CDR1 and CDR2 (germline): LGHNA, YNFKEQ. The CDR3 runs 18 residues. The CDR3 DNA reads as TGTGCCAGCAGCCAAGATAGTGGGGACAGGACTTACAATCAGCCCCAGCATTTT. Protein sequence: CASSQDSGDRTYNQPQHF.

The chain links TRBV6-6 to TRBJ2-7, with 8 bases matching TRBD1. The J segment lost 3 bases and the V segment lost 6 bases, leaving 10 bases of the junction unmatched. CDR1 and CDR2 from the germline V gene are MNHNY and SVGAGI (reference sequence). The CDR3 has 15 amino acids. CDR3 residues: CASSLPGQADYEQYF. CDR3 coding DNA: TGTGCCAGCAGCCTTCCGGGACAGGCCGACTACGAGCAGTACTTC.

The chain combines TRBV9 with TRBJ1-2; no reliable D call. The CDR3 length is 12 residues. From germline, CDR1 is SGDLS and CDR2 YYNGEE. Trimming removed 4 bases from V and 8 bases from J, with 12 bases in between. CDR3 residues: CASSSSGGGYTF. CDR3 nucleotide sequence: TGTGCCAGCAGCTCCTCGGGAGGAGGCTACACCTTC. Full variable domain (rest looked up from reference TRBV9 and TRBJ1-2): DSGVTQTPKHLITATGQRVTLRCSPRSGDLSVYWYQQSLDQGLQFLIQYYNGEERAKGNILERFSAQQFPDLHSELNLSSLELGDSALYFCASSSSGGGYTFGSGTRLTVV.

This chain connects TRBV4-3 to TRBJ1-2, with 7 bases identical to TRBD1. Germline V gene data show CDR1 as LGHNA and CDR2 as YSLEER. Trimming at V came to 0 bases and at J to 4 bases, leaving 5 bases not matched to a gene. The CDR3 totals 15 residues. The CDR3 is CASSQEWDRAYGYTF. CDR3 DNA: TGCGCCAGCAGCCAAGAGTGGGACAGAGCCTATGGCTACACCTTC.

This clone was counted only a few times. The chain carries TRBV19 and TRBJ2-7; D gene ambiguous. The CDR3 loop spans 13 amino acids. Germline V gene lookup returns CDR1 LNHDA and CDR2 SQIVND (reference sequence). The V end lost 6 bases, the J end lost 1 base, and 10 bases lay between the germline ends. The CDR3 is CASSQDGSYEQYF. Written as DNA, the CDR3 is TGTGCCAGTAGCCAAGACGGGTCCTACGAGCAGTACTTC.

This rearrangement joins TRBV9 to TRBJ2-7; the match to TRBD1 covers 10 bases. The CDR3 sequence is 15 residues long. The junction had 5 bases not matched to a gene; V was cut back by 0 bases and J by 5 bases. The V gene's germline CDR1 is SGDLS and CDR2 YYNGEE. The CDR3 nucleotides read TGTGCCAGCAGCGTAGGGGGACAGGGGAACCACGAGCAGTACTTC. Encoded protein: CASSVGGQGNHEQYF. The full variable domain, completed using reference TRBV9 and TRBJ2-7, is DSGVTQTPKHLITATGQRVTLRCSPRSGDLSVYWYQQSLDQGLQFLIQYYNGEERAKGNILERFSAQQFPDLHSELNLSSLELGDSALYFCASSVGGQGNHEQYFGPGTRLTVT.

The gene calls are TRBV29-1 and TRBJ2-2; perhaps TRBD1 as D (6 bases). V lost 6 bases, J lost 5 bases, and 22 bases lay in between. Germline lookup yields CDR1 SQVTM and CDR2 ANQGSEA. CDR3 length equals 16 residues. The CDR3 coding sequence is TGCAGCGTAGCCGGGACAACCAAGCTCGGGACCGGGGAGCTGTTTTTT. This encodes CSVAGTTKLGTGELFF.

The chain uses TRBV2 and TRBJ2-5; D may correspond to TRBD1 or TRBD2 (5 bases each). The ends were cut back, 4 bases at V and 1 base at J, with 10 bases in the middle. Per germline, CDR1 SNHLY and CDR2 FYNNEI. CDR3 size: 14 residues. CDR3 residues: CASSGRGTQETQYF. CDR3 bases: TGTGCCAGCAGTGGACGTGGGACCCAAGAGACCCAGTACTTC. The full variable domain, with the rest looked up from reference TRBV2 and TRBJ2-5, is EPEVTQTPSHQVTQMGQEVILRCVPISNHLYFYWYRQILGQKVEFLVSFYNNEISEKSEIFDDQFSVERPDGSNFTLKIRSTKLEDSAMYFCASSGRGTQETQYFGPGTRLLVL.

This chain joins TRBV9 and TRBJ1-1; D gene ambiguous. This CDR3 has 15 residues. Looked up from germline, CDR1 is SGDLS and CDR2 is YYNGEE. The germline V and J ends were trimmed by 0 bases and 3 bases, with 12 bases remaining between them. This CDR3 reads CASSVEDRADTEAFF. CDR3 sequence (DNA): TGTGCCAGCAGCGTAGAGGATAGGGCTGACACTGAAGCTTTCTTT.

The J gene is TRBJ1-2, the V gene TRBV28, with D maybe TRBD1 (5 bases). V was trimmed by 5 bases and J by 7 bases, leaving 11 bases between them. The CDR3 extends over 12 amino acids. Germline lookup yields CDR1 MDHEN and CDR2 SYDVKM. For the CDR3, the DNA is TGTGCCAGCAGTCTCGGGACGCTTGGCTACACCTTC. Its protein product is CASSLGTLGYTF.

A word on this clone: Other DNA variants within this sample encode the same CDR3. The rearrangement links TRBV27 to TRBJ1-5, with 7 bases matching TRBD1. The CDR3 totals 16 residues. J was trimmed by 2 bases and V by 3 bases; bases with no gene match: 7. The germline V gene encodes CDR1 MNHEY and CDR2 SMNVEV (reference sequence). This CDR3 reads CASSLDGQVGNQPQHF. Written as DNA, the CDR3 is TGTGCCAGCAGTTTGGACGGACAGGTCGGCAATCAGCCCCAGCATTTT.

The CDR3 sequence: CASSHQGGNTEAFF. The CDR3, as DNA: TGTGCCAGCAGTCACCAGGGAGGGAACACTGAAGCTTTCTTT. This chain joins TRBV28 and TRBJ1-1; perhaps TRBD1 as D (5 bases). Trimming cost V 5 bases and J 1 base, with 11 bases left between them. CDR3 length: 14 residues. CDR1 MDHEN and CDR2 SYDVKM come from the germline V gene.

The chain couples TRBV4-2 to TRBJ1-5; the D gene is possibly TRBD1 (6 bases). Germline CDR1 is LGHNA and CDR2 is YNFKEQ. The CDR3 has 16 amino acids. Trimming removed 0 bases from V and 2 bases from J, with 11 bases in between. CDR3 DNA sequence: TGTGCCAGCAGCCAAGAGCAGGGGCCGGGCAATCAGCCCCAGCATTTT. Its protein is CASSQEQGPGNQPQHF.

In its sample, this clone was seen a few times. The gene calls are TRBV10-2 and TRBJ2-2; 7 nucleotides align to TRBD2. V shed 2 bases and J 6 bases; nucleotides not matched to a gene: 0. Germline CDR1 and CDR2: WSHSY and SAAADI. The CDR3 is 13 residues long. CDR3 nucleotides: TGCGCCAGCAGTGAGGGGGGGGCCGGGGAGCTGTTTTTT. It is translated as CASSEGGAGELFF.

This clone was seen more than once but under ten times. This chain connects TRBV13 to TRBJ2-7, with a tentative D call TRBD2 (5 bases). The V gene's germline CDR1 is PRHDT and CDR2 FYEKMQ (reference sequence). Trimming took 5 bases from V and 1 from J, leaving 15 bases between them. This CDR3 region has 15 residues. The CDR3 bases are TGTGCCAGCAGCCGCGGGCGGGTTGGGTCCTACGAGCAGTACTTC. Amino acid sequence: CASSRGRVGSYEQYF.

By share of the sample, this clone is medium-sized. The J gene is TRBJ2-1, the V gene TRBV11-3; weak D call: TRBD2 (5 bases). Germline V gene sequence: CDR1 SGHNT, CDR2 YENEEA. The CDR3 loop spans 13 amino acids. Trimming pared 4 bases from V and 10 bases from J, leaving 14 bases between. In DNA, the CDR3 is TGTGCCAGCAGCTCCCGGGGATCAAGAGAGCAGTTCTTC. Translation: CASSSRGSREQFF.

Only a few counts were recorded for this clone. The V and J genes are TRBV19 and TRBJ1-4; D call uncertain. Germline CDR1 and CDR2: LNHDA and SQIVND (reference sequence). This CDR3 has 13 amino acids. V lost 8 bases and J 8 bases, leaving 15 bases between the germline ends. DNA of the CDR3: TGTGCCAGTGGGAAGGGCGTCCAGGAAAAACTGTTTTTT. Translating gives CASGKGVQEKLFF.

The rearrangement joins TRBV30 to TRBJ1-2; no clear D gene. V lost 3 bases and J 7 bases, leaving 6 bases between the germline ends. Germline assignment: CDR1 GTSNPN and CDR2 SVGIG (reference sequence). This CDR3 has 10 amino acids. CDR3 sequence reads: CAWRSSGYTF. For the CDR3, the DNA is TGTGCCTGGAGGAGCTCTGGCTACACCTTC.

J is TRBJ2-3 and V is TRBV7-9; no clear D gene. The CDR3 is 17 residues long. V lost 2 bases to trimming and J lost 4 bases, with 19 bases between them. Germline loops: CDR1 SEHNR, CDR2 FQNEAQ (reference sequence). CDR3 sequence (DNA): TGTGCCAGCAGCTTATTCGGTTCGGACCCGAACCCAGATACGCAGTATTTT. Amino acid sequence: CASSLFGSDPNPDTQYF.

J is TRBJ2-7 and V is TRBV7-9; the D is unclear. V lost 5 bases, J lost 3 bases, and 14 bases lay in between. Germline V gene lookup returns CDR1 SEHNR and CDR2 FQNEAQ (reference sequence). This CDR3 is 14 amino acids long. The CDR3: CASSPPVGHYEQYF. CDR3 nucleotides: TGTGCCAGCAGCCCCCCAGTAGGGCACTACGAGCAGTACTTC.

The rearrangement uses TRBV7-9 and TRBJ1-2; unclear D gene. The CDR3 runs to 14 residues. Trimming pared 0 bases from V and 2 bases from J, leaving 7 bases between. Germline values: CDR1 SEHNR, CDR2 FQNEAQ (reference sequence). DNA for the CDR3: TGTGCCAGCAGCTTAGCGGGCAGCAACTATGGCTACACCTTC. Amino acid sequence: CASSLAGSNYGYTF.

This chain connects TRBV27 to TRBJ1-1; 9 nucleotides agree with TRBD1. J lost 4 bases, V lost 3 bases, and 6 bases had no gene match. This CDR3 has 15 amino acids. CDR1 and CDR2 from the germline V gene are MNHEY and SMNVEV (reference sequence). The CDR3 region has the DNA TGTGCCAGCAGTTTGACAGGACAGGGGACCACTGAAGCTTTCTTT. Residues: CASSLTGQGTTEAFF.

This chain connects TRBV19 to TRBJ1-4; D not certain. V gave up 5 bases and J gave up 8 bases, with 21 bases separating them. The CDR3 spans 16 residues. CDR1 and CDR2 from the germline V gene are LNHDA and SQIVND (reference sequence). CDR3: CASSPPTRTGLEKLFF. The CDR3 coding sequence is TGTGCCAGTAGTCCTCCGACCCGGACCGGACTCGAAAAACTGTTTTTT.

This chain joins TRBV5-5 and TRBJ1-1; D is unresolved. The CDR3 spans 13 residues. Deletions cut 1 base from V and 4 bases from J, with 8 bases between. Germline CDR1 SGHKS, CDR2 YYEKEE (reference sequence). The CDR3 bases are TGTGCCAGCAGCTTGAGGGCCAGCACTGAAGCTTTCTTT. It yields the protein CASSLRASTEAFF.